The 4 T cell receptor beta chains listed next were all sequenced from one sample in a study of control samples from healthy donors and cancer patients. Libraries were prepared by immunoSEQ multiplex PCR; TCRdb keeps only in-frame clonotypes and omits some of them. This table has under 200,000 clones, roughly 95% appearing once. Sequenced sample: blood. These receptors originate from a woman aged 25-40 years in good health.

This rearrangement joins TRBV5-1 to TRBJ2-3; TRBD2 matches 15 bases. Trimming took 3 bases from V and 2 from J; bases not matched to a gene: 7. Per germline, CDR1 SGHRS and CDR2 YFSETQ. This CDR3 is 18 amino acids long. Here the CDR3 DNA reads TGCGCCAGCAGCTCCGGACTAGCGGGAGGGCCGATCACAGATACGCAGTATTTT. Translating it yields CASSSGLAGGPITDTQYF. Full variable domain (rest looked up from reference TRBV5-1 and TRBJ2-3): KAGVTQTPRYLIKTRGQQVTLSCSPISGHRSVSWYQQTPGQGLQFLFEYFSETQRNKGNFPGRFSGRQFSNSRSEMNVSTLELGDSALYLCASSSGLAGGPITDTQYFGPGTRLTVL.

The chain links TRBV6-1 to TRBJ2-7; 8 bases agree with TRBD1. V shed 0 bases, J shed 4 bases, and the junction held 5 bases outside the gene matches. CDR3 size: 15 residues. The germline CDR1 and CDR2 sequences are MNHNS and SASEGT. This CDR3 reads CASSEAYRGWYEQYF. The CDR3 coding sequence is TGTGCCAGCAGTGAAGCTTACAGGGGGTGGTACGAGCAGTACTTC.

V is TRBV7-9 and J is TRBJ2-7; the match to TRBD1 covers 9 bases. Germline CDR1 SEHNR, CDR2 FQNEAQ (reference sequence). V was clipped by 5 bases and J by 3 bases; unmatched bases: 8. The CDR3 totals 15 residues. The CDR3 protein is CASSQYMTGGYEQYF. CDR3 sequence (DNA): TGTGCCAGCAGCCAATACATGACAGGGGGCTACGAGCAGTACTTC.

This clone was counted between two and nine times. V gene TRBV6-1 combines with J gene TRBJ1-4; a weak D match, TRBD1 (5 bases). The V gene lost 3 bases and the J gene lost 5 bases, with 16 bases spanning the gap. Germline values: CDR1 MNHNS, CDR2 SASEGT. CDR3 length equals 16 residues. CDR3 sequence reads: CASSDVIGAGNEKLFF. Here the CDR3 DNA reads TGTGCCAGCAGTGATGTGATAGGTGCAGGGAATGAAAAACTGTTTTTT.